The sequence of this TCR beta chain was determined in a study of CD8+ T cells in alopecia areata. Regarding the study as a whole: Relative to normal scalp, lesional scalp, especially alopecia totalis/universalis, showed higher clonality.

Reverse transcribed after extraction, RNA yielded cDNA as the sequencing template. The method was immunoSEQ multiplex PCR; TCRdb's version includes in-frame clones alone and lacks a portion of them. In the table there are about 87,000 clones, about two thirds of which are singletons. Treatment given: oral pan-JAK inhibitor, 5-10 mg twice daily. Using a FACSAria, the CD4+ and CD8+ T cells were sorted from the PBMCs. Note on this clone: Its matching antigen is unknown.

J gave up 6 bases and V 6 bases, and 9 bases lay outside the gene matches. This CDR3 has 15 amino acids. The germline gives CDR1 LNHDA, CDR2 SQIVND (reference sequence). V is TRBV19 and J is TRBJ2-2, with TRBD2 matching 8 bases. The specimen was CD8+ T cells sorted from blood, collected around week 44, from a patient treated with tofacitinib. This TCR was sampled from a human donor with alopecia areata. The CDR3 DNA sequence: TGTGCCAGTAGACTTCCGGGACTAGGTCCCGGGGAGCTGTTTTTT. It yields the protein CASRLPGLGPGELFF.